Listed below are T cell receptor beta chains from one sample, sequenced in a study of control samples from healthy donors and cancer patients. Sequenced by immunoSEQ multiplex PCR; TCRdb stores in-frame clones only, minus some. The sample lists 90,000 to 100,000 clones; over 75% were seen once. Input material: blood. Source of these receptors: a woman between 18 and 29 years old in good health. Each CDR3 is given with its conserved first and last residue. The D gene is left open where the match is weak. Clone size is shown for a subset of rows, as once, few, many or a class of expanded clone.

.	TRBJ1-1	.	TRBV12-3/TRBV12-4	CASRVGGTEAFF	TGTGCCAGCAGGGTTGGGGGGACTGAAGCTTTCTTT
.	TRBJ1-5	.	TRBV2	CASSKWTDSNQPQHF	TGTGCCAGCAGTAAATGGACAGATAGCAATCAGCCCCAGCATTTT
.	TRBJ1-2	.	TRBV12-3/TRBV12-4	CASSLFPSYGYTF	TGTGCCAGCAGTTTATTCCCTAGCTATGGCTACACCTTC
TRBD2	TRBJ2-3	.	TRBV3-1/TRBV3-2	CASSQEAGDTQYF	TGTGCCAGCAGCCAAGAAGCGGGGGATACGCAGTATTTT
.	TRBJ1-1	.	TRBV6-5	CASSPKSSRGAFF	TGTGCCAGCAGTCCGAAGTCTTCGAGGGGAGCTTTCTTT
.	TRBJ2-2	.	TRBV6-5	CASILNRENTGELFF	TGTGCCAGCATCCTAAACAGGGAGAACACCGGGGAGCTGTTTTTT
.	TRBJ1-5	few	TRBV7-2	CASSLVGASSNQPQHF	TGTGCCAGCAGCCTCGTCGGGGCGTCTAGCAATCAGCCCCAGCATTTT
TRBD1	TRBJ1-1	.	TRBV2	CASFETGGTTEAFF	TGTGCCAGCTTTGAGACAGGGGGTACAACTGAAGCTTTCTTT
.	TRBJ1-1	.	TRBV6-5	CASSPLSGNTEAFF	TGTGCCAGCAGTCCCCTATCTGGGAACACTGAAGCTTTCTTT
TRBD1	TRBJ2-5	.	TRBV2	CASSVSYDRELGETQYF	TGTGCCAGCAGTGTTAGCTACGACAGGGAGCTGGGAGAGACCCAGTACTTC
TRBD2	TRBJ2-5	.	TRBV12-3/TRBV12-4	CATASGPEETQYF	TGTGCCACTGCTAGCGGGCCTGAAGAGACCCAGTACTTC
.	TRBJ2-4	.	TRBV27	CASSSPLNIQYF	TGTGCCAGCAGTTCCCCTCTCAACATTCAGTACTTC
.	TRBJ1-1	.	TRBV11-1	CASRLRENEAFF	TGTGCCAGCAGATTAAGAGAGAATGAAGCTTTCTTT
.	TRBJ1-2	once	TRBV5-1	CASSLVGSNYGYTF	TGCGCCAGCAGCTTGGTAGGTTCCAACTATGGCTACACCTTC
.	TRBJ2-3	.	TRBV6-1	CASSEDERITDTQYF	TGTGCCAGCAGTGAAGATGAAAGGATCACAGATACGCAGTATTTT
TRBD1	TRBJ1-2	.	TRBV3-1/TRBV3-2	CASSQDRGQGYGYTF	TGTGCCAGCAGCCAAGACAGGGGGCAGGGCTATGGCTACACCTTC
.	TRBJ1-1	.	TRBV2	CASSPPATYTEAFF	TGTGCCAGCAGCCCCCCGGCGACGTACACTGAAGCTTTCTTT
.	TRBJ1-2	.	TRBV10-3	CAISETNYGYTF	TGTGCCATCAGTGAGACAAACTATGGCTACACCTTC
.	TRBJ2-3	.	TRBV6-1	CASSEKGGVSTDTQYF	TGTGCCAGCAGTGAGAAGGGGGGAGTTAGCACAGATACGCAGTATTTT
.	TRBJ2-5	few	TRBV5-1	CASSETVPGSETQYF	TGCGCCAGCAGCGAAACCGTTCCAGGGTCAGAGACCCAGTACTTC
.	TRBJ1-5	.	TRBV4-1	CASSQVWGGSNQPQHF	TGCGCCAGCAGCCAAGTTTGGGGTGGTAGCAATCAGCCCCAGCATTTT
.	TRBJ2-1	.	TRBV15	CATTDYNEQFF	TGTGCCACCACCGATTACAATGAGCAGTTCTTC
.	TRBJ1-2	.	TRBV6-4	CASSDSRTGQGYGYTF	TGTGCCAGCAGTGACTCGAGAACTGGCCAGGGCTATGGCTACACCTTC
.	TRBJ2-2	.	TRBV11-2	CASSLGYGTPANTGELFF	TGTGCCAGCAGCTTGGGGTACGGGACCCCAGCGAACACCGGGGAGCTGTTTTTT
.	TRBJ2-5	.	TRBV5-1	CASSSFPSETQYF	TGCGCCAGCAGCTCGTTCCCTTCTGAGACCCAGTACTTC
.	TRBJ2-1	.	TRBV20-1	CSASFRVRGIYNEQFF	TGCAGTGCTAGTTTTAGAGTAAGGGGGATCTACAATGAGCAGTTCTTC